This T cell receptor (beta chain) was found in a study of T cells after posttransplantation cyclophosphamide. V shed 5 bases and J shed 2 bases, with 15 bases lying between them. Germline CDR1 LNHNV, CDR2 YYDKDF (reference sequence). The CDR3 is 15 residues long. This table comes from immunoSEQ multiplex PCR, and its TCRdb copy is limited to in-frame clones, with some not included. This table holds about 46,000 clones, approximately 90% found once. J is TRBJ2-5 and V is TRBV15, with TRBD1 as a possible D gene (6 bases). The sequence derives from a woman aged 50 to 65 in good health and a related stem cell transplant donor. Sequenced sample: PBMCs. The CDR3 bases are TGTGCCACCAGCCCTCATCCGACAGGTCAAGAGACCCAGTACTTC. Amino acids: CATSPHPTGQETQYF.